These 21 T cell receptor beta chains originate from one sample sequenced in a study of blood T cell repertoires in COVID-19. Libraries were prepared by immunoSEQ multiplex PCR; TCRdb keeps only in-frame clonotypes and omits some of them. Altogether 85,000 to 130,000 clones are present, 85% to 90% being singletons, with the ten largest covering 4.5% to 6%. Specimen: peripheral blood. These receptors all stem from a human donor in a cohort sampled during active COVID-19.

CDR3 bases: TGTGCCAGCAGTCGGAGCACCGGGGAGCTGTTTTTT. It yields the protein CASSRSTGELFF. The rearrangement joins TRBV12-3 or TRBV12-4 to TRBJ2-2, with D unresolved. This CDR3 has 12 amino acids. V was pared by 5 bases and J by 4 bases, with 5 bases between.

The rearrangement uses TRBV28 and TRBJ1-2; 7 nucleotides match TRBD1. The ends lost 4 bases at V and 0 bases at J; junction bases unmatched: 2. This CDR3 comprises 14 residues. Germline CDR1 reads MDHEN; CDR2 reads SYDVKM. CDR3 sequence: CASSSGGANYGYTF. The DNA for the CDR3 is TGTGCCAGCAGTTCAGGGGGTGCTAACTATGGCTACACCTTC.

The rearrangement links TRBV11-2 to TRBJ2-1; TRBD2 agrees at 10 bases. The CDR3 covers 15 residues. J was trimmed by 6 bases and V by 5 bases; bases with no gene match: 7. Germline V CDR1 and CDR2: SGHAT, FQNNGV. Here the CDR3 DNA reads TGTGCCAGCAGCCCCGGGACTAGCGAGACCAATGAGCAGTTCTTC. Amino acids: CASSPGTSETNEQFF.

The chain joins TRBV4-1 to TRBJ1-5; a weak D match, TRBD1 (6 bases). The CDR3 totals 16 residues. V shed 0 bases and J shed 6 bases, with 15 bases lying between them. Per the germline V gene, CDR1 is MGHRA and CDR2 is YSYEKL. This CDR3 reads CASSQDGQMIRQPQHF. CDR3 nucleotides: TGCGCCAGCAGCCAAGATGGACAGATGATCCGTCAGCCCCAGCATTTT.

The rearrangement joins TRBV19 to TRBJ1-2; no clear D. Between the trimmed V and J ends, which lost 9 bases and 3 bases, there was a span of 17 bases. The CDR3 consists of 14 residues. The V gene's germline CDR1 is LNHDA and CDR2 SQIVND (reference sequence). The CDR3 loop reads CARGNTDWYYGYTF. The CDR3 DNA sequence: TGTGCCAGGGGCAACACTGATTGGTACTATGGCTACACCTTC. The full variable domain, completed using reference TRBV19 and TRBJ1-2, is DGGITQSPKYLFRKEGQNVTLSCEQNLNHDAMYWYRQDPGQGLRLIYYSQIVNDFQKGDIAEGYSVSREKKESFPLTVTSAQKNPTAFYLCARGNTDWYYGYTFGSGTRLTVV.

The chain uses TRBV12-3 or TRBV12-4 and TRBJ2-7; the D gene is possibly TRBD2 (5 bases). Between the trimmed V and J ends, which lost 6 bases and 2 bases, there was a span of 11 bases. CDR3 length equals 13 residues. CDR3 sequence: CASRRREAYEQYF. CDR3 DNA: TGTGCCAGCAGGCGACGGGAAGCCTACGAGCAGTACTTC.

V is TRBV29-1 and J is TRBJ2-5; TRBD1 agrees at 9 bases. The germline gives CDR1 SQVTM, CDR2 ANQGSEA. V gave up 6 bases and J gave up 3 bases; unmatched junction bases: 5. The CDR3 length is 13 residues. The CDR3 here is CSVAGTGKETQYF. CDR3 nucleotides: TGCAGCGTCGCCGGGACAGGGAAAGAGACCCAGTACTTC.

The chain combines TRBV6-2 or TRBV6-3 with TRBJ1-5; D not certain. This CDR3 spans 13 amino acids. Germline values: CDR1 MNHEY, CDR2 SVGEGT. Trimming removed 5 bases at V and 0 bases at J, with 5 bases between. The CDR3 loop reads CASSIHSNQPQHF. The CDR3 DNA sequence: TGTGCCAGCAGTATACATAGCAATCAGCCCCAGCATTTT.

This chain joins TRBV7-6 and TRBJ2-5; D unclear. Germline-derived CDR1 and CDR2 are SGHVS and FNYEAQ. The V and J ends lost 5 bases and 4 bases respectively, with 11 bases between them. This CDR3 has 13 residues. The CDR3 sequence is CASSPVSGETQYF. The CDR3 nucleotides are TGTGCCAGCAGCCCTGTGTCGGGAGAGACCCAGTACTTC.

In this sample, this clone turned up once. The chain carries TRBV4-2 and TRBJ1-1, with D possibly matching TRBD1 (6 bases). Trimming removed 2 bases from V and 2 bases from J, with 18 bases in between. The CDR3 runs to 17 residues. Germline CDR1 is LGHNA and CDR2 is YNFKEQ. The CDR3: CASSQQGFRVINTEAFF. CDR3 DNA sequence: TGTGCCAGCAGCCAACAGGGGTTTAGGGTGATCAACACTGAAGCTTTCTTT.

The chain joins TRBV5-6 to TRBJ2-7, with a weak D call TRBD1 (7 bases). The ends were cut back, 0 bases at V and 4 bases at J, with 14 bases in the middle. The CDR3 length is 15 residues. Germline V lookup: CDR1 SGHDT, CDR2 YYEEEE. CDR3 nucleotide sequence: TGTGCCAGCAGCTTGGCTGGAGGGGGCGCGTACGAGCAGTACTTC. It encodes CASSLAGGGAYEQYF.

The chain combines TRBV4-1 with TRBJ1-1, with a tentative D call TRBD1 (5 bases). The CDR3 runs 15 residues. In germline, CDR1 is MGHRA, CDR2 YSYEKL. V lost 0 bases to trimming and J lost 0 bases, with 8 bases between them. Here the CDR3 reads CASSQDQTVNTEAFF. The CDR3 DNA reads as TGCGCCAGCAGCCAAGACCAGACAGTGAACACTGAAGCTTTCTTT.

The chain employs TRBV28 and TRBJ2-5; D is possibly TRBD2 (5 bases). Deletions cut 3 bases from V and 5 bases from J, with 13 bases between. Germline V CDR1 and CDR2: MDHEN, SYDVKM. The CDR3 spans 14 residues. The DNA for the CDR3 is TGTGCCAGCAGTTTTCGACGGGGAAGGGAGACCCAGTACTTC. This gives the protein CASSFRRGRETQYF.

The genes are TRBV7-8 and TRBJ2-3; 11 bases are a match to TRBD2. The CDR3 loop spans 17 amino acids. The J segment lost 7 bases and the V segment lost 3 bases, leaving 12 bases of the junction unmatched. In germline, CDR1 is SGHVS, CDR2 FQNEAQ. CDR3: CASSFVTSGGTPHTQYF. In DNA, the CDR3 is TGTGCCAGCAGCTTCGTCACTAGCGGGGGAACCCCGCATACGCAGTATTTT.

J is TRBJ1-2 and V is TRBV3-1 (or the pseudogene TRBV3-2); D call uncertain. There are 16 residues in the CDR3. V was cut by 0 bases and J by 8 bases, with 19 bases left in between. CDR1 and CDR2 (germline): LGHDT, YNNKEL (reference sequence). This chain's CDR3 is CASSQEARYGQRGYTF. The CDR3 region has the DNA TGTGCCAGCAGCCAAGAGGCGCGGTACGGCCAACGGGGCTACACCTTC.

CDR3 DNA: TGTGCCAGCAGTCCTACAGGGTTCCCGTATAGCAATCAGCCCCAGCATTTT. It specifies CASSPTGFPYSNQPQHF. The genes are TRBV6-6 and TRBJ1-5, with a tentative D call TRBD1 (6 bases). CDR1 is MNHNY, CDR2 SVGAGI, per germline (reference sequence). V was cut by 5 bases and J by 0 bases, with 17 bases left in between. The CDR3 loop spans 17 amino acids.

The V and J genes are TRBV9 and TRBJ2-1; D gene ambiguous. The CDR3 runs 15 residues. V lost 4 bases and J lost 0, with 11 bases in between. The V gene's germline CDR1 is SGDLS and CDR2 YYNGEE. CDR3 protein: CASSRWASSYNEQFF. CDR3 sequence (DNA): TGTGCCAGCAGCCGTTGGGCAAGCTCCTACAATGAGCAGTTCTTC.

This clone was observed once. The V gene is TRBV3-1 (or the pseudogene TRBV3-2), the J gene TRBJ2-7; 9 bases map to TRBD1. V lost 4 bases, J lost 5 bases, and 3 bases stayed unmatched. Looked up from germline, CDR1 is LGHDT and CDR2 is YNNKEL (reference sequence). The CDR3 covers 13 residues. The CDR3 coding sequence is TGTGCCAGCAGCCGGGACAGGGTCAACGAGCAGTACTTC. It translates to CASSRDRVNEQYF.

The chain employs TRBV2 and TRBJ2-1; TRBD1 is a possible D gene (6 bases). The CDR3 totals 16 residues. CDR1 and CDR2 (germline): SNHLY, FYNNEI. Trimming stripped 6 bases from V and 0 bases from J, with 15 bases between. This CDR3 is CASSQDSLSSYNEQFF. The DNA for the CDR3 is TGTGCCAGCAGCCAGGACAGCCTAAGCTCCTACAATGAGCAGTTCTTC.

The rearrangement links TRBV27 to TRBJ2-7; 9 bases line up with TRBD2. The CDR3 totals 15 residues. Trimming took 5 bases from V and 0 from J; bases not matched to a gene: 5. The germline CDR1 and CDR2 sequences are MNHEY and SMNVEV (reference sequence). CDR3 DNA sequence: TGTGCCAGCAGTCGCCTAGCGGGAAGCTCCTACGAGCAGTACTTC. Protein: CASSRLAGSSYEQYF.

The chain combines TRBV4-2 with TRBJ1-4; 8 nucleotides agree with TRBD1. The trim removed 1 base at V and 5 bases at J, leaving 3 bases unmatched. The germline V gene encodes CDR1 LGHNA and CDR2 YNFKEQ. There are 15 residues in the CDR3. CDR3 amino acids: CASSQAPGGNEKLFF. The CDR3 nucleotides are TGTGCCAGCAGCCAAGCTCCAGGGGGCAATGAAAAACTGTTTTTT.